The following is a TCR beta chain sequence with its context. A Seattle source enrolled patients during active infection and followed them longitudinally. These data come from a study of blood T cell repertoires in COVID-19. Study information: Acute and convalescent COVID-19 samples came from the United States, Italy and Spain. T cells, B-cell-depleted T cells, or PBMCs provided the cDNA or gDNA that served as material.

In the original workflow: Reference gene primer amplification in the assay estimated nucleated cell counts. Sequencing was performed with immunoSEQ multiplex PCR; in TCRdb, only in-frame clones are kept and a portion is missing. V, J and clone size are those of that table, while D and trimming were read from the DNA. The data hold 330,000 or so clones, with about 92% observed a single time. Sequenced material: peripheral blood. The sequence derives from a woman aged 55 to 70 with COVID-19, enrolled during active disease.

Written as DNA, the CDR3 is TGTGCCAGCAGTCTCGCGGGAGGGGAGAACACCATATATTTT. Its translation: CASSLAGGENTIYF. This chain uses TRBV28 with TRBJ1-3, with D perhaps TRBD1 (5 bases). Looked up from germline, CDR1 is MDHEN and CDR2 is SYDVKM. The length of the CDR3 is 14 residues. Trimming removed 5 bases from V and 7 bases from J, with 15 bases in between.